The clone carrying this T cell receptor beta chain was seen a handful of times. TCRdb analysed the reads with MiXCR anew, one entry per CDR3 protein. This sample has 10,000 or so distinct CDR3 sequences, with under 20% found just once. The data are from a study of liver allograft versus peripheral blood T cells. On the study more broadly: Recipients' peripheral blood T cell receptor repertoires were compared with those in transplanted livers.

The clonotype originates from a human patient who had a liver transplant. Some of these T cells may belong to the graft donor.

CDR3 DNA: TGCAGTGCTAGAGATCGAGACAGCCATCAGCCCCAGCATTTT. Translated: CSARDRDSHQPQHF. This chain uses TRBV20-1 with TRBJ1-5; a possible D gene is TRBD1 (5 bases). V lost 0 bases to trimming and J lost 5 bases, with 11 bases between them. Germline loops: CDR1 DFQATT, CDR2 SNEGSKA (reference sequence). The CDR3 is 14 residues long.